This record looks at one T cell receptor (beta chain) sequence and its context. This clonotype was observed many times. The specificity of this receptor is unknown. Qualities for individual bases were not recorded, and no much larger clone is one base off. Every donor was a healthy Caucasian. The record originates from a study of identical twins (TCRdb year 2016). At the level of the whole study: To test whether fetal clonotypes persist, the study used deep sequencing on TCR alpha and beta repertoires from monozygotic twins, unrelated adults of various ages, and cord blood. Replicate twin experiments were performed at different times using different library preparation protocols to rule out contamination.

General study outcomes and caveats: Zero-insertion analyses could be partly confounded by invariant T cells such as MAIT and iNKT, although diverse VJ usage argued against such confounding for most clonotypes. Fewer insertions were carried by abundant cord blood beta clonotypes, a similar but weaker trend appeared in young adult naive repertoires, and no such trend appeared in memory repertoires. Out-of-frame TCR alpha sharing in monozygotic twins was systematically underestimated by recombination models, whereas sharing between unrelated individuals was in agreement with the recombination models. In beta out-of-frame sequences, excess twin sharing was weaker, because having fewer shared sequences lowered the signal-to-noise ratio. Because the same donors could not be followed over many years, the conclusions relied on cross-sectional statistical analysis. Compared with coincidental sharing between unrelated individuals, out-of-frame TCR alpha sequences shared between twins showed an excess of sequences with low generation probability.

The library was made by 5' RACE. Sequencing was carried out with an Illumina HiSeq 2000. A universal primer binding site was introduced by template switching, and a unique molecular identifier was present in the final cDNA, enabling accurate counting of TCR cDNA molecules. Specific primers in the conserved constant-segment region were used to synthesize first-strand cDNA for the TCR alpha and beta chains. Each cDNA library was double barcoded, with a SMART-Mk sample barcode plus Illumina barcodes, to control for contamination. TruSeq adapter sequences and Illumina sample barcodes were added in two successive PCR steps. The Illumina HiSeq platform was used with custom primers to sequence TCR alpha and beta cDNA libraries. The published analysis was carried out like this. MiGEC processed the raw reads to extract unique molecular identifiers, while MiXCR was used to determine the CDR3 positions. For each individual, recombination models were inferred using an EM algorithm with the repgenHMM and IGoR tools. The analysis of shared clonotypes was done with the tcR package in R, with sharing normalized by the product of cloneset sizes. To study raw recombination without the effects of thymic and clonal selection, out-of-frame nonproductive sequences were analyzed. Clones were called with MiXCR by TCRdb after fastp trimmed the public reads at Q25, and only in-frame beta chains were retained. Each record represents a unique CDR3 protein, reported with the most common genes and DNA among its rows. TCRdb's processing, not the study's, gives the V and J calls here. This sample comprises 1.5 million or so distinct CDR3 sequences, less than 35% of them detected only once. The top ten hold more than 0.25% of the sample.

Relative to germline, V is 8 bases shorter and J is 2 bases shorter, with 9 bases between their ends. From its cysteine to its phenylalanine, the CDR3 spans 11 amino acids. Left in the record is the CDR3 DNA by itself, 33 bases read in frame from the first base. The germline V gene gives CDR1 as SQVTM and CDR2 as ANQGSEA. The origin of this receptor is a newborn girl in good health. Material for sequencing was cord blood. This chain is built from TRBV29-1 and TRBJ1-2; TRBD1 is possibly the D segment (5 matching bases). In nucleotides, the sequence is TGCAGCCTAGGGGAGAACTATGGCTACACCTTC. This yields the protein CSLGENYGYTF. The full variable domain, with segments outside the CDR3 supplied by the reference TRBV29-1 and TRBJ1-2 proteins, appears as SAVISQKPSRDICQRGTSLTIQCQVDSQVTMMFWYRQQPGQSLTLIATANQGSEATYESGFVIDKFPISRPNLTFSTLTVSNMSPEDSSIYLCSLGENYGYTFGSGTRLTVV.